The 26 T cell receptor beta chains below were found in one sample sequenced in a study of blood T cell repertoires in COVID-19. The method was immunoSEQ multiplex PCR; TCRdb's version includes in-frame clones alone and lacks a portion of them. The table has roughly 55,000 clones, roughly 80% seen once. Sequenced input: peripheral blood. These receptors were taken from a man aged 55 to 70 with acute or convalescent COVID-19.

The genes are TRBV20-1 and TRBJ2-3, with D maybe TRBD2 (7 bases). Trimming removed 3 bases at V and 4 bases at J, with 20 bases between. Germline values: CDR1 DFQATT, CDR2 SNEGSKA (reference sequence). CDR3 length: 16 residues. The CDR3 sequence is CSASPFGGGHSDTQYF. CDR3 coding DNA: TGCAGTGCTAGTCCGTTTGGGGGGGGGCATTCAGATACGCAGTATTTT.

V is TRBV29-1 and J is TRBJ2-7, with a weak D call TRBD2 (6 bases). The CDR3 length is 12 residues. With 5 bases removed from V and 4 bases from J, the gap between germline ends came to 12 bases. Germline CDR1 SQVTM, CDR2 ANQGSEA. The DNA of the CDR3 is TGCAGCGTTTCCGGGAGCACTTACGAGCAGTACTTC. It is translated as CSVSGSTYEQYF.

In DNA form, the CDR3 reads TGTGCCAGCAGTTTAACTGGGGAGTTCGGCTACACCTTC. Amino acid sequence: CASSLTGEFGYTF. The J gene is TRBJ1-2, the V gene TRBV27; D remains unclear. Trimming pared 2 bases from V and 8 bases from J, leaving 12 bases between. This CDR3 is 13 amino acids long. The germline V gene encodes CDR1 MNHEY and CDR2 SMNVEV (reference sequence).

This chain joins TRBV10-3 and TRBJ2-1; D ambiguous. V dropped 10 bases and J dropped 0 bases, with 10 bases sitting between them. Germline lookup yields CDR1 ENHRY and CDR2 SYGVKD. The CDR3 runs 13 residues. The CDR3 region is CATSSSSYNEQFF. The CDR3 region has the DNA TGTGCCACCTCGTCCAGCTCCTACAATGAGCAGTTCTTC.

This clone was observed a handful of times. The V call is TRBV28, the J call TRBJ1-5, with TRBD1 matching 8 bases. After removal of 5 bases from V and 2 bases from J, the junction contained 17 bases not matched to a gene. CDR1 is MDHEN and CDR2 is SYDVKM in the germline V gene. There are 19 residues in the CDR3. The CDR3 reads CASSPYWGQEVWGNQPQHF. The CDR3 DNA reads TGTGCCAGCAGTCCGTACTGGGGACAGGAAGTTTGGGGCAATCAGCCCCAGCATTTT.

The chain combines TRBV30 with TRBJ1-5, with D maybe TRBD1 (6 bases). Trimming left V 3 bases short and J 6 bases short, with 15 bases between. CDR3 size: 14 residues. Germline CDR1 GTSNPN, CDR2 SVGIG (reference sequence). The DNA of the CDR3 is TGTGCCTGGAGGTTACAGGGTCTGAGTCAGCCCCAGCATTTT. It codes for CAWRLQGLSQPQHF.

The chain is built from TRBV29-1 and TRBJ1-4; no clear D gene. The germline gives CDR1 SQVTM, CDR2 ANQGSEA. This CDR3 is built from 12 residues. With 7 bases removed from V and 5 bases from J, the gap between germline ends came to 11 bases. CDR3 in DNA: TGCAGCGGGGAAGACACAAATGAAAAACTGTTTTTT. It encodes CSGEDTNEKLFF.

The chain couples TRBV28 to TRBJ1-5; no reliable D call. This CDR3 has 13 amino acids. The germline V and J ends were trimmed by 5 bases and 4 bases, with 9 bases remaining between them. Germline CDR1 MDHEN, CDR2 SYDVKM. The DNA for the CDR3 is TGTGCCAGCAGTCGGGAGTTTAATCAGCCCCAGCATTTT. It codes for CASSREFNQPQHF.

The rearrangement joins TRBV5-1 to TRBJ1-3; possibly TRBD1 for D (5 bases). Trimming took off 0 bases at V and 4 bases at J, with 11 bases between the two ends. Germline lookup yields CDR1 SGHRS and CDR2 YFSETQ. This CDR3 has 15 residues. The DNA of the CDR3 is TGCGCCAGCAGCTTGGCTCAGGGAACGGGAAACACCATATATTTT. As protein: CASSLAQGTGNTIYF.

The chain joins TRBV27 to TRBJ2-2, with D possibly matching TRBD2 (6 bases). Germline lookup yields CDR1 MNHEY and CDR2 SMNVEV (reference sequence). The CDR3 is made up of 14 amino acids. V was shortened by 2 bases and J by 7 bases, with 11 bases between the two germline ends. The DNA for the CDR3 is TGTGCCAGCAGTTTAGTTGGGACTCTCGGGGAGCTGTTTTTT. Translating it yields CASSLVGTLGELFF.

The rearrangement links TRBV30 to TRBJ2-5, with D possibly TRBD2 on 5 matching bases. Between the trimmed V and J ends, which lost 1 base and 3 bases, there was a span of 12 bases. The CDR3 extends over 14 amino acids. Per the germline V gene, CDR1 is GTSNPN and CDR2 is SVGIG (reference sequence). In DNA, the CDR3 is TGTGCCTGGAGTGGGGAGAAGCGAAAAGAGACCCAGTACTTC. Protein product: CAWSGEKRKETQYF.

The sample holds a few counts of this clone. The rearrangement links TRBV29-1 to TRBJ2-1, with D possibly TRBD2 on 5 matching bases. This CDR3 is built from 15 residues. V dropped 2 bases and J dropped 7 bases, with 18 bases sitting between them. The germline V gene encodes CDR1 SQVTM and CDR2 ANQGSEA. The CDR3 reads CSVELQPRAKNEQFF. The CDR3 DNA reads TGCAGCGTTGAACTCCAACCGAGGGCTAAAAATGAGCAGTTCTTC.

The chain links TRBV6-1 to TRBJ1-4, with unresolved D. CDR3 size: 14 residues. V dropped 2 bases and J dropped 3 bases, with 7 bases sitting between them. Germline V gene sequence: CDR1 MNHNS, CDR2 SASEGT. This chain's CDR3 is CASSESLSNEKLFF. DNA for the CDR3: TGTGCCAGCAGTGAAAGCTTGTCTAATGAAAAACTGTTTTTT.

The chain joins TRBV10-3 to TRBJ2-7; 10 positions agree with TRBD1. Germline lookup yields CDR1 ENHRY and CDR2 SYGVKD. V was pared by 9 bases and J by 5 bases, with 4 bases of the junction left unmatched. The CDR3 has 12 residues. The CDR3 region has the DNA TGTGCCATGGGACAGGGGAGGCACGAGCAGTACTTC. Amino acids: CAMGQGRHEQYF.

This chain links TRBV6-5 with TRBJ1-1; unclear D gene. V lost 5 bases, J lost 3 bases, and 10 bases lay in between. The CDR3 is made up of 13 amino acids. Germline V gene data show CDR1 as MNHEY and CDR2 as SVGAGI. The CDR3 region has the DNA TGTGCCAGCAGTAACGGCGGTCACACTGAAGCTTTCTTT. Protein sequence: CASSNGGHTEAFF.

V usage is TRBV7-2 and J usage is TRBJ1-2; TRBD1 matches 10 bases. The CDR3 is 16 residues long. The germline V gene encodes CDR1 SGHTA and CDR2 FQGNSA. Trimming at V came to 5 bases and at J to 7 bases, leaving 13 bases not matched to a gene. The CDR3 DNA sequence: TGTGCCAGCAGCCTGACAGGGGGCCCTCTGGGAGGTGGCTACACCTTC. Encoded protein: CASSLTGGPLGGGYTF.

The rearrangement uses TRBV19 and TRBJ1-2; 7 positions match TRBD1. This CDR3 is 15 amino acids long. The V segment lost 5 bases and the J segment 4 bases; nucleotides outside the gene matches: 10. The germline CDR1 and CDR2 sequences are LNHDA and SQIVND (reference sequence). The CDR3 DNA reads TGTGCCAGTAGTCCCGTCGACAGGGAAACCTATGGCTACACCTTC. It specifies CASSPVDRETYGYTF.

The chain carries TRBV6-6 and TRBJ2-1; tentatively, D is TRBD1 (5 bases). V was cut by 7 bases and J by 2 bases, with 9 bases left in between. This CDR3 is 13 amino acids long. Per the germline V gene, CDR1 is MNHNY and CDR2 is SVGAGI (reference sequence). The CDR3 region has the DNA TGTGCCAGCACCGAAGGGGCCTACAATGAGCAGTTCTTC. As protein: CASTEGAYNEQFF.

The chain couples TRBV20-1 to TRBJ1-5, with 10 bases fitting TRBD1. The CDR3 extends over 16 amino acids. Trimming took 3 bases from V and 5 from J; bases not matched to a gene: 10. CDR1 and CDR2 (germline): DFQATT, SNEGSKA (reference sequence). The CDR3 here is CSASGPQTGGDQPQHF. The CDR3 region has the DNA TGCAGTGCTAGTGGACCCCAGACAGGGGGCGATCAGCCCCAGCATTTT.

This sequence joins TRBV5-1 and TRBJ2-5; D perhaps matches TRBD2 (5 bases). This CDR3 spans 16 amino acids. The V end lost 0 bases, the J end lost 1 base, and 13 bases lay between the germline ends. The germline gives CDR1 SGHRS, CDR2 YFSETQ. CDR3 in amino acids: CASSLGTLATQETQYF. The CDR3 region has the DNA TGCGCCAGCAGCTTGGGGACTCTTGCCACCCAAGAGACCCAGTACTTC.

The chain uses TRBV18 and TRBJ2-3, with a weak D call TRBD1 (6 bases). V lost 2 bases and J lost 5, with 17 bases in between. This CDR3 has 16 residues. Looked up from germline, CDR1 is KGHSH and CDR2 is LQKENI. The CDR3 here is CASSPTRGNSGDTQYF. CDR3 DNA sequence: TGTGCCAGCTCACCAACTAGGGGGAACTCGGGAGATACGCAGTATTTT.

The J gene is TRBJ2-1, the V gene TRBV7-2; D gene unclear. The length of the CDR3 is 14 residues. Germline CDR1 is SGHTA and CDR2 is FQGNSA. The ends were cut back, 1 base at V and 7 bases at J, with 11 bases in the middle. The CDR3 reads CASSLERVENEQFF. The CDR3 DNA follows: TGTGCCAGCAGCTTAGAACGGGTGGAGAATGAGCAGTTCTTC.

The J gene is TRBJ1-1, the V gene TRBV2; 8 bases fit TRBD1. V shed 6 bases and J 10 bases; nucleotides not matched to a gene: 4. Germline V gene sequence: CDR1 SNHLY, CDR2 FYNNEI. This CDR3 has 11 amino acids. CDR3 bases: TGTGCCAGCAGGGACAGGGTGGGAGCTTTCTTT. This encodes CASRDRVGAFF.

The chain links TRBV5-4 to TRBJ1-1, with D unresolved. This CDR3 region has 14 residues. Deletions cut 2 bases from V and 6 bases from J, with 14 bases between. From germline, CDR1 is SGHNT and CDR2 YYREEE (reference sequence). The CDR3 is CASSFDVGGAEAFF. The CDR3 nucleotides are TGTGCCAGCAGCTTCGATGTGGGAGGCGCTGAAGCTTTCTTT.

This chain joins TRBV6-5 and TRBJ1-1; no reliable D call. This CDR3 has 12 residues. Trimming took off 6 bases at V and 10 bases at J, with 15 bases between the two ends. Germline loops: CDR1 MNHEY, CDR2 SVGAGI. The CDR3: CASSTLASRAFF. CDR3 coding DNA: TGTGCCAGCAGCACTTTAGCCTCCCGAGCTTTCTTT.

The rearrangement links TRBV5-5 to TRBJ1-1; no clear D gene. This CDR3 is built from 14 residues. CDR1 SGHKS and CDR2 YYEKEE come from the germline V gene (reference sequence). V gave up 4 bases and J gave up 6 bases, with 16 bases separating them. In nucleotides, the CDR3 is TGTGCCAGCAGCGTGGAAGAAGGGAGGCCTGAAGCTTTCTTT. It codes for CASSVEEGRPEAFF. The complete variable domain, with remaining parts taken from reference TRBV5-5 and TRBJ1-1, reads DAGVTQSPTHLIKTRGQQVTLRCSPISGHKSVSWYQQVLGQGPQFIFQYYEKEERGRGNFPDRFSARQFPNYSSELNVNALLLGDSALYLCASSVEEGRPEAFFGQGTRLTVV.